This T cell receptor (beta chain) was identified during a study of blood T cells in healthy people across ages. PCR was performed a second time for about 7 to 11 cycles using a sample-barcoded 5' primer and a J-beta primer mix. Each cDNA molecule was tagged by a template-switch adaptor with 12 random nucleotides. Each of the samples gave a minimum of 2.5 million paired-end reads that contained CDR3. TCRdb re-derived calls from the 5' RACE reads in MiXCR, one entry per CDR3 protein. Here the sample spans around 670,000 distinct CDR3 sequences, about 28% being singletons. Findings of the study overall: Aged donors had fewer naive CD4+ cells and lower diversity than long-lived donors. Diversity of TCR beta correlated strongly with naive T cell percentage.

In this sample, this clonotype turned up many times. Its target is not known. This CDR3 is built from 15 residues. Trimming cost V 0 bases and J 6 bases, with 11 bases left between them. Germline V lookup: CDR1 LGHNA, CDR2 YSLEER. Sequencing used blood. The chain has TRBV4-3 and TRBJ1-4, with a possible D match to TRBD1 (6 bases). This TCR derives from an elderly woman in good health. CDR3 sequence: CASSQDIGGYEKLFF. CDR3 in DNA: TGCGCCAGCAGCCAAGATATAGGGGGGTATGAAAAACTGTTTTTT.